What follows is one T cell receptor beta chain and its context. This clone was counted between two and nine times. Its antigen remains undetermined. Within one base of it there is no much larger clone, and no base qualities were kept. The data derive from a study of beta chain features in type 1 diabetes (dated by TCRdb to the late 2010s). Background for the entire study: No differences in mean age, gender distribution, total cell number or subset yield were found between patients and healthy donors. A total of some 100,000,000 sorted cells were examined across all samples, and the number of cells per subset was strongly correlated with RNA yield. The study compared the TCRB repertoires of sorted circulating CD4+ T cell subsets in recently diagnosed type 1 diabetes patients with those in matched healthy donors. Regulatory and stem cell-like memory subsets were isolated from only 8 patients and roughly 8 healthy donors, whereas naive and central memory subsets came from all 28 donors.

The trim is 6 bases for V and 4 bases for J, with a gap of 10 bases between the germline ends. The germline V gene (reference sequence) specifies LNHDA as CDR1 and SQIVND as CDR2. CDR3 length: 12 amino acids, cysteine to phenylalanine. Just CDR3 DNA is preserved here, 36 bases in frame from base 1. The entire amount of isolated RNA was reverse transcribed using the High Capacity cDNA Reverse Transcription Kit, so the sequenced TCRB transcripts were expressed ones. Deep immunoSEQ sequencing was applied to naive, central memory and regulatory T cell samples, giving an average of roughly 3.6 million total reads per sample. Sorted cells were lysed in RLT buffer and RNA was extracted with DNase-treated RNeasy Micro or Mini kits, depending on cell number. Each cell subset was processed on its own to prevent cross-contamination, while patient and healthy donor samples were processed together. TCRB sequences were amplified from cDNA with the immunoSEQ multiplex PCR, producing 87-bp fragments spanning the CDR3 region. Sequencing of the amplicons was performed on the Illumina HiSeq platform. On the study's bioinformatics: PCR bias was corrected computationally using synthetic template baselines, and reads within Hamming distance 2 were collapsed, with unmergeable singletons discarded. Reads were aligned against IMGT so that V, D and J genes, CDR3 length and insertions or deletions at six rearrangement sites could be assigned. Within each subset, clonotype counts were normalized to sorted cell number, after which true diversity and Gini coefficients were computed with the tcR R package. Repertoire sharing was quantified using the overlap coefficient calculated on TCRB nucleotide sequences. Out-of-frame TCRB sequences from naive cells were analyzed to stand in for the pre-selection repertoire. TCRdb took over this immuneACCESS table, retaining in-frame rearrangements with V and J assigned. Such tables are incomplete; in checked studies, under half of the missing clones stem from an unresolved V gene, and the remainder is unexplained. The DNA was the basis for D and trimming; V, J and clone size are from that table. In all, the sample holds 200,000 to 300,000 clones, and 13% to 15% of those were seen once. Around 0.025% of the sample lies in the top ten.

Each donor gave one peripheral blood draw, roughly 120 mL on average, collected into heparinised tubes. Naive, central memory, regulatory and stem cell-like memory CD4+ T cells were sorted on a BD FACSAria II using a panel including CD45RO, CCR7, CD25, CD127, CD95 and CD27. All sorted populations exceeded 95% purity. PBMCs were isolated right away by Lymphoprep density gradient centrifugation and were stained directly, without culture. So that batch effects would be minimized, each experiment stained and sorted samples in pairs, pairing one healthy donor with one patient. Findings and caveats that apply to the study as a whole: Patients with type 1 diabetes made fewer insertions and deleted more nucleotides at VDJ recombination sites, implying thymic rearrangement abnormalities. PCR may preferentially amplify shorter templates, but because patient and control samples were amplified and corrected together, any resulting skew would affect both groups equally. Only small numbers of individuals were included in the HLA sub-analyses, which left unresolved whether HLA type had any influence on TCRB rearrangement. Because cDNA was sequenced instead of genomic DNA, highly expressing activated cells could be over-represented, though the groups showed no difference in activation or CD3 levels. The naive, central memory and regulatory TCRB repertoires appeared to resemble one another more closely among patients than among healthy donors. In all four CD4+ subsets, TCRB CDR3 length was moderately but significantly shorter in type 1 diabetes patients.

Here the chain combines TRBV19 and TRBJ2-7, with the D gene too uncertain to name. The sequence was collected from a woman aged 40 to 50 in good health. The material sequenced was naive CD4+ T cells from blood. Explained via the paper, the cell subset or site label denotes: true naive CD4+ T cells. The DNA sequence follows: TGTGCCAGTAGGTCGGAGTGGTACGAGCAGTACTTC. Its amino acids are CASRSEWYEQYF.